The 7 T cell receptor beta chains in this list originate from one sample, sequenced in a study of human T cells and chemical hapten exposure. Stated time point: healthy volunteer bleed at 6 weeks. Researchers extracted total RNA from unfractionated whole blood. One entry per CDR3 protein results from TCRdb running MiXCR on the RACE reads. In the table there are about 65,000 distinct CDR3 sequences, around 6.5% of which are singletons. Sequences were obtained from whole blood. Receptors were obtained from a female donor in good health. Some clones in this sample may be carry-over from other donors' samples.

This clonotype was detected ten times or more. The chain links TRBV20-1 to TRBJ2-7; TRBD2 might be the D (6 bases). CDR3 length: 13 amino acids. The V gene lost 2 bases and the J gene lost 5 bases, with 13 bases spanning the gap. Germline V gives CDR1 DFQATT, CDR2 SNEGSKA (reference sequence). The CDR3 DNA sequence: TGCAGTGCTAGAAGGACTAATGGAGACGAGCAGTACTTC. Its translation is CSARRTNGDEQYF.

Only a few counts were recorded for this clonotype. The CDR3 is CASSSRQTQETQYF. CDR3 nucleotides: TGTGCCAGCAGCTCGAGACAGACTCAAGAGACCCAGTACTTC. This rearrangement joins TRBV7-8 to TRBJ2-5, with D perhaps TRBD1 (5 bases). Germline V lookup: CDR1 SGHVS, CDR2 FQNEAQ. The CDR3 consists of 14 residues. Trimming pared 4 bases from V and 2 bases from J, leaving 11 bases between. Full variable domain (outside the CDR3, taken from reference TRBV7-8 and TRBJ2-5): GAGVSQSPRYKVAKRGQDVALRCDPISGHVSLFWYQQALGQGPEFLTYFQNEAQLDKSGLPSDRFFAERPEGSVSTLKIQRTQQEDSAVYLCASSSRQTQETQYFGPGTRLLVL.

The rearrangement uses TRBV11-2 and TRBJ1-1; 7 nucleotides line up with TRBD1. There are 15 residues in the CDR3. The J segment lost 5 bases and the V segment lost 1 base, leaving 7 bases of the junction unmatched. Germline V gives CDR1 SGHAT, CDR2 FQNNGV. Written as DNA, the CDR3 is TGTGCCAGCAGCTTAGGGAGGGGGCCTAAAACTGAAGCTTTCTTT. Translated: CASSLGRGPKTEAFF. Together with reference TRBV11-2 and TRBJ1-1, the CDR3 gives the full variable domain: EAGVAQSPRYKIIEKRQSVAFWCNPISGHATLYWYQQILGQGPKLLIQFQNNGVVDDSQLPKDRFSAERLKGVDSTLKIQPAKLEDSAVYLCASSLGRGPKTEAFFGQGTRLTVV.

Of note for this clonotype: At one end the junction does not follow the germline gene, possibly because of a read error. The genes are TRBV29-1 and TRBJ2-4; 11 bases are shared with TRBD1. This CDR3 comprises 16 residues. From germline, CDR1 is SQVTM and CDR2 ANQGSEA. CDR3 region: CSARTGGKVAKNIRYF. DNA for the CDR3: TGCAGCGCGAGGACAGGGGGCAAGGTAGCCAAAAACATTCGGTACTTC.

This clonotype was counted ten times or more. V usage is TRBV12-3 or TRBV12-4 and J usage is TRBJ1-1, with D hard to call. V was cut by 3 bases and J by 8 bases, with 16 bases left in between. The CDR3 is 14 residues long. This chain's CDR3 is CASSFSGSRVEAFF. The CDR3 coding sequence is TGTGCCAGCAGTTTTTCGGGAAGTCGAGTGGAAGCTTTCTTT.

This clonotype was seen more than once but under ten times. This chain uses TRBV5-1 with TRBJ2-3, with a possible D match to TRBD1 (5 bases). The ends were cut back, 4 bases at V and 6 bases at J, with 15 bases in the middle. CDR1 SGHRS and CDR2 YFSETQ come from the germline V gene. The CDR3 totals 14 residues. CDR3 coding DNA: TGCGCCAGCAGCACGACAGAAGGCGCGGATACGCAGTATTTT. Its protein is CASSTTEGADTQYF.

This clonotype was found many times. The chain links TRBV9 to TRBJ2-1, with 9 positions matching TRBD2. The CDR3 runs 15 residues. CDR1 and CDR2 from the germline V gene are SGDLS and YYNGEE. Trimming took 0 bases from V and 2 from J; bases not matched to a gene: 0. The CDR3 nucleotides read TGTGCCAGCAGCGTAGCTAGCGGGGCCTACAATGAGCAGTTCTTC. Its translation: CASSVASGAYNEQFF.